These 24 T cell receptor beta chains originate from one sample sequenced in a study of blood T cell repertoires in COVID-19. This table comes from immunoSEQ multiplex PCR, and its TCRdb copy is limited to in-frame clones, with some not included. The sample has roughly 380,000 clones; approximately 90% are singletons. The sequencing sample was made of peripheral blood. The origin of the receptors is a woman in her 40s with COVID-19, enrolled during active disease.

This clone was counted once. The chain couples TRBV20-1 to TRBJ1-6; maybe TRBD1 (6 bases). The CDR3 loop spans 14 amino acids. V shed 3 bases and J shed 10 bases, with 16 bases lying between them. Per germline, CDR1 DFQATT and CDR2 SNEGSKA (reference sequence). The CDR3 region has the DNA TGCAGTGCTAGTTATAGGGCAGGGGTCTCACCCCTCCACTTT. Protein: CSASYRAGVSPLHF.

V usage is TRBV28 and J usage is TRBJ1-5; 11 bases fit TRBD1. CDR3 length: 15 residues. Per germline, CDR1 MDHEN and CDR2 SYDVKM. V lost 4 bases to trimming and J lost 2 bases; unmatched junction nucleotides: 1. For the CDR3, the DNA is TGTGCCAGCAGTTGGGACAGGGGGGGCAATCAGCCCCAGCATTTT. Protein product: CASSWDRGGNQPQHF.

The V gene is TRBV7-8, the J gene TRBJ1-3; perhaps TRBD1 as D (5 bases). Germline V gives CDR1 SGHVS, CDR2 FQNEAQ. V lost 1 base and J lost 0, with 7 bases in between. The CDR3 has 15 residues. CDR3 protein: CASSLDRISGNTIYF. In DNA, the CDR3 is TGTGCCAGCAGCTTAGACAGGATCTCTGGAAACACCATATATTTT.

The CDR3 sequence: CASSQDPGSNEKLFF. The CDR3 nucleotides read TGTGCCAGCAGCCAAGATCCGGGATCTAATGAAAAACTGTTTTTT. The chain is built from TRBV14 and TRBJ1-4; D is uncertain. CDR3 length: 15 amino acids. Trimming removed 0 bases at V and 3 bases at J, with 8 bases between. Germline-derived CDR1 and CDR2 are SGHDN and FVKESK.

This clone was detected a few times. The chain recombines TRBV10-3 with TRBJ2-1; TRBD2 is a possible D gene (5 bases). The germline V gene encodes CDR1 ENHRY and CDR2 SYGVKD. CDR3 length: 14 amino acids. The ends were cut back, 0 bases at V and 6 bases at J, with 9 bases in the middle. For the CDR3, the DNA is TGTGCCATCAGTGAGTCTAAGGGAGTCAATGAGCAGTTCTTC. It encodes CAISESKGVNEQFF.

The chain combines TRBV5-1 with TRBJ2-1, with a possible D match to TRBD2 (5 bases). The CDR3 totals 14 residues. The V end was cut by 4 bases, the J end by 10 bases, with 18 bases between. Germline V gives CDR1 SGHRS, CDR2 YFSETQ. The CDR3 region has the DNA TGCGCCAGCAGCCACGGTGCTCCCCCGGGAGAGCAGTTCTTC. Residues: CASSHGAPPGEQFF.

J is TRBJ2-7 and V is TRBV7-9; 7 bases fit TRBD2. V shed 2 bases and J 3 bases; nucleotides not matched to a gene: 19. Germline V gene data show CDR1 as SEHNR and CDR2 as FQNEAQ (reference sequence). The CDR3 is 19 residues long. The CDR3 DNA follows: TGTGCCAGCAGCTTAACAGGTGGGGGGGTAGGACTGACCCACTACGAGCAGTACTTC. Residues: CASSLTGGGVGLTHYEQYF.

The chain uses TRBV9 and TRBJ1-2; 9 nucleotides line up with TRBD1. Germline CDR1 reads SGDLS; CDR2 reads YYNGEE. J was trimmed by 5 bases and V by 2 bases; bases with no gene match: 7. The length of the CDR3 is 15 residues. CDR3 DNA: TGTGCCAGCAGCGTTACGACCGGGACAGGGTATGGCTACACCTTC. This encodes CASSVTTGTGYGYTF. The full variable domain, in which reference TRBV9 and TRBJ1-2 provide the parts outside the CDR3, is DSGVTQTPKHLITATGQRVTLRCSPRSGDLSVYWYQQSLDQGLQFLIQYYNGEERAKGNILERFSAQQFPDLHSELNLSSLELGDSALYFCASSVTTGTGYGYTFGSGTRLTVV.

The chain joins TRBV9 to TRBJ2-3, with 12 bases matching TRBD2. The CDR3 sequence is 18 residues long. V shed 0 bases, J shed 0 bases, and the junction held 5 bases outside the gene matches. CDR1 and CDR2 (germline): SGDLS, YYNGEE. The CDR3 protein is CASSVALAGGPSTDTQYF. The CDR3 region has the DNA TGTGCCAGCAGCGTAGCACTAGCGGGGGGTCCTAGCACAGATACGCAGTATTTT. The whole variable domain, filled in from reference TRBV9 and TRBJ2-3, reads DSGVTQTPKHLITATGQRVTLRCSPRSGDLSVYWYQQSLDQGLQFLIQYYNGEERAKGNILERFSAQQFPDLHSELNLSSLELGDSALYFCASSVALAGGPSTDTQYFGPGTRLTVL.

The chain uses TRBV28 and TRBJ2-2; TRBD1 aligns across 10 bases. V lost 6 bases, J lost 5 bases, and 12 bases stayed unmatched. The germline CDR1 and CDR2 sequences are MDHEN and SYDVKM. This CDR3 contains 17 residues. For the CDR3, the DNA is TGTGCCAGCAGGTGGCCCTATCCGGGACAGGGGACCGGGGAGCTGTTTTTT. Translating it yields CASRWPYPGQGTGELFF.

The chain joins TRBV27 to TRBJ2-7; D remains unclear. Trimming took off 8 bases at V and 0 bases at J, with 17 bases between the two ends. CDR3 length equals 15 residues. Germline V gene sequence: CDR1 MNHEY, CDR2 SMNVEV (reference sequence). The CDR3 DNA sequence: TGTGCCAGCCTACCCCAAGCCTTTGACTCCTACGAGCAGTACTTC. It codes for CASLPQAFDSYEQYF.

This clone was observed a single time. The chain uses TRBV28 and TRBJ1-1; D gene unclear. The CDR3 length is 13 residues. CDR1 is MDHEN, CDR2 SYDVKM, per germline. Trimming took off 5 bases at V and 3 bases at J, with 10 bases between the two ends. The CDR3, as DNA: TGTGCCAGCAGTCTCCATCGGGACACTGAAGCTTTCTTT. Translated, it gives CASSLHRDTEAFF.

The chain links TRBV5-1 to TRBJ2-7; D gene uncertain. Germline loops: CDR1 SGHRS, CDR2 YFSETQ. CDR3 length: 14 residues. Trimming removed 7 bases from V and 2 bases from J, with 16 bases in between. The CDR3, as DNA: TGCGCCAGCCGATTTCGGTCCGAAACCTACGAGCAGTACTTC. Amino acids: CASRFRSETYEQYF.

The V call is TRBV7-2, the J call TRBJ2-7; D is perhaps TRBD1 (5 bases). This CDR3 region has 14 residues. CDR1 is SGHTA, CDR2 FQGNSA, per germline. V gave up 5 bases and J gave up 3 bases, with 14 bases separating them. The chain's CDR3 is CASSLLARDYEQYF. CDR3 sequence (DNA): TGTGCCAGCAGCCTCCTGGCCAGGGACTACGAGCAGTACTTC.

The chain couples TRBV27 to TRBJ2-1; the D gene is possibly TRBD1 (8 bases). Trimming cost V 6 bases and J 9 bases, with 21 bases left between them. The germline V gene encodes CDR1 MNHEY and CDR2 SMNVEV (reference sequence). The CDR3 loop spans 15 amino acids. CDR3 in DNA: TGTGCCAGCAGCCTACAGGGGGGGGGTTACGGTGAGCAGTTCTTC. It codes for CASSLQGGGYGEQFF.

This clone has more than one count but fewer than ten. The rearrangement links TRBV11-2 to TRBJ1-4; TRBD1 agrees at 8 bases. CDR3 size: 17 residues. CDR1 SGHAT and CDR2 FQNNGV come from the germline V gene. V gave up 2 bases and J gave up 8 bases; unmatched junction bases: 13. CDR3 residues: CASSLNKLNRGWEKLFF. As DNA, the CDR3 is TGTGCCAGCAGCTTAAACAAACTTAACAGGGGGTGGGAAAAACTGTTTTTT.

This chain uses TRBV19 with TRBJ2-7, with TRBD2 matching over 7 bases. Unmatched junction bases numbered 6, after V lost 5 bases and J lost 2 bases. CDR3 size: 14 residues. Germline V gene sequence: CDR1 LNHDA, CDR2 SQIVND (reference sequence). CDR3 coding DNA: TGTGCCAGTAGTTCCGCTAGCGGTCCCTACGAGCAGTACTTC. Its protein is CASSSASGPYEQYF.

This clone was recorded a few times. The chain couples TRBV6-6 to TRBJ2-1; 9 nucleotides match TRBD2. The V gene's germline CDR1 is MNHNY and CDR2 SVGAGI (reference sequence). CDR3 length: 13 amino acids. The V gene end was trimmed by 7 bases and the J gene end by 7 bases; junction bases not matched to a gene: 5. This CDR3 reads CASTDSGGNEQFF. The CDR3 region has the DNA TGTGCCAGCACGGATAGCGGGGGAAATGAGCAGTTCTTC.

In this sample, this clone turned up a few times. The chain combines TRBV20-1 with TRBJ2-3; 7 positions match TRBD2. There are 11 residues in the CDR3. Germline-derived CDR1 and CDR2 are DFQATT and SNEGSKA (reference sequence). J lost 5 bases, V lost 6 bases, and 2 bases had no gene match. CDR3 nucleotide sequence: TGCAGTGCCCCGGGGGGAGATACGCAGTATTTT. Translated, it gives CSAPGGDTQYF.

The count of this clone is one. The chain employs TRBV29-1 and TRBJ1-1; TRBD1 might be the D (5 bases). V lost 2 bases, J lost 5 bases, and 12 bases lay in between. Germline lookup yields CDR1 SQVTM and CDR2 ANQGSEA. The CDR3 is 13 residues long. The DNA for the CDR3 is TGCAGCGTTGAATCCGGGGCGGGGACTGAAGCTTTCTTT. Translation: CSVESGAGTEAFF. Variable domain in full (rest from reference TRBV29-1 and TRBJ1-1): SAVISQKPSRDICQRGTSLTIQCQVDSQVTMMFWYRQQPGQSLTLIATANQGSEATYESGFVIDKFPISRPNLTFSTLTVSNMSPEDSSIYLCSVESGAGTEAFFGQGTRLTVV.

The chain uses TRBV6-5 and TRBJ1-1; D gene unclear. Trimming left V 5 bases short and J 8 bases short, with 15 bases between. Germline CDR1 MNHEY, CDR2 SVGAGI. This CDR3 is 13 amino acids long. Here the CDR3 reads CASSPHIVGEAFF. The CDR3 DNA follows: TGTGCCAGCAGTCCCCACATAGTCGGGGAAGCTTTCTTT.

The chain combines TRBV18 with TRBJ1-1, with a possible D match to TRBD1 (6 bases). The germline V and J ends were trimmed by 4 bases and 2 bases, with 20 bases remaining between them. Germline CDR1 reads KGHSH; CDR2 reads LQKENI. This CDR3 has 17 residues. The DNA for the CDR3 is TGTGCCAGCTCACGCCCAAACACCGGGACACTTAACACTGAAGCTTTCTTT. Protein product: CASSRPNTGTLNTEAFF.

The gene calls are TRBV6-2 or TRBV6-3 and TRBJ1-2, with D perhaps TRBD1 (6 bases). V was trimmed by 2 bases and J by 8 bases, leaving 12 bases between them. Germline CDR1 is MNHEY and CDR2 is SVGEGT. CDR3 size: 13 residues. For the CDR3, the DNA is TGTGCCAGCAGTTACGGACAGAGGGGCGGCTACACCTTC. Its translation is CASSYGQRGGYTF.

V gene TRBV27 combines with J gene TRBJ1-2; no firm D call. The CDR3 spans 14 residues. The ends were cut back, 2 bases at V and 2 bases at J, with 9 bases in the middle. Looked up from germline, CDR1 is MNHEY and CDR2 is SMNVEV (reference sequence). Here the CDR3 DNA reads TGTGCCAGCAGTTTAGGTCGGGTGAACTATGGCTACACCTTC. Encoded protein: CASSLGRVNYGYTF.